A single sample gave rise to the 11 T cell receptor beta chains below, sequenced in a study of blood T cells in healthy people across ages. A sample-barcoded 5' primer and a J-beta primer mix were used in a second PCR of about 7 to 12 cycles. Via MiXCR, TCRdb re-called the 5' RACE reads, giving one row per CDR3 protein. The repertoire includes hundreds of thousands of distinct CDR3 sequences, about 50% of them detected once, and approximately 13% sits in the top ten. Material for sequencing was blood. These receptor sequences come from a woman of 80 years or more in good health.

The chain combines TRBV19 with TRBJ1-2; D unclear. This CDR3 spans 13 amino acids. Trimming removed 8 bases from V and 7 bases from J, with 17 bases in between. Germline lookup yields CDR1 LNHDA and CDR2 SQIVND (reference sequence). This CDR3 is CASGSRATAGYTF. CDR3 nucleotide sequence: TGTGCCAGTGGGTCCCGGGCAACGGCTGGCTACACCTTC. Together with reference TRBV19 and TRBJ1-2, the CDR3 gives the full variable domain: DGGITQSPKYLFRKEGQNVTLSCEQNLNHDAMYWYRQDPGQGLRLIYYSQIVNDFQKGDIAEGYSVSREKKESFPLTVTSAQKNPTAFYLCASGSRATAGYTFGSGTRLTVV.

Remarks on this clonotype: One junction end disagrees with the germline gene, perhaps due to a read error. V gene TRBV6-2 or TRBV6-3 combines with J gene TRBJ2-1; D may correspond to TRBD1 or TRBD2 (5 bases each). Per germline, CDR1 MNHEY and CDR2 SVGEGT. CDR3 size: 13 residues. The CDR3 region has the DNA TGTGCCTGCAGCCCCTCTGGGTGGGGGGAGCAGTTCTTC. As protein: CACSPSGWGEQFF.

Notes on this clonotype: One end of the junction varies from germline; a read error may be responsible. The CDR3 region has the DNA TGCGCCAGCACCGGGACTAGCGGACCCCCATCGAGCTCCTACAATGAGCAGTTCTTC. It encodes CASTGTSGPPSSSYNEQFF. The V and J genes are TRBV2 and TRBJ2-1, with 11 bases matching TRBD2. The CDR3 has 19 amino acids. Germline-derived CDR1 and CDR2 are SNHLY and FYNNEI.

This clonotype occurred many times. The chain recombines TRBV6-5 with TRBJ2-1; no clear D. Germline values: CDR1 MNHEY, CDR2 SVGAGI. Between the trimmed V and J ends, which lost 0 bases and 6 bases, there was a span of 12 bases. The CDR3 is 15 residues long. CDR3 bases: TGTGCCAGCAGTTACTCGGTGGGAAGGGCCAATGAGCAGTTCTTC. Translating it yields CASSYSVGRANEQFF.

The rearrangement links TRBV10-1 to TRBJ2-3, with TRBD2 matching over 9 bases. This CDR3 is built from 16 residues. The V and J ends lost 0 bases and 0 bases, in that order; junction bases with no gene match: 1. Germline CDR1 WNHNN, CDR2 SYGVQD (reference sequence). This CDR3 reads CASSESGLASTDTQYF. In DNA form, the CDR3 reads TGCGCCAGCAGTGAGTCGGGACTAGCTAGCACAGATACGCAGTATTTT.

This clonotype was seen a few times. The CDR3 nucleotides are TGTGCCAGCAGCTCCGGAGGAGCCGTCCTCTATCACAATGAGCAGTTCTTC. Translated, it gives CASSSGGAVLYHNEQFF. This chain connects TRBV7-2 to TRBJ2-1; D may be TRBD2 (5 bases). With 4 bases removed from V and 5 bases from J, the gap between germline ends came to 21 bases. The CDR3 is made up of 17 amino acids. Germline loops: CDR1 SGHTA, CDR2 FQGNSA.

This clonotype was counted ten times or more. The chain's CDR3 is CASSRAAGGIYGYTF. CDR3 nucleotide sequence: TGTGCCAGCAGTCGAGCAGCAGGGGGCATCTATGGCTACACCTTC. The V and J genes are TRBV12-3 or TRBV12-4 and TRBJ1-2, with 8 bases lining up with TRBD1. After removal of 5 bases from V and 4 bases from J, the junction contained 9 bases not matched to a gene. The CDR3 contains 15 residues.

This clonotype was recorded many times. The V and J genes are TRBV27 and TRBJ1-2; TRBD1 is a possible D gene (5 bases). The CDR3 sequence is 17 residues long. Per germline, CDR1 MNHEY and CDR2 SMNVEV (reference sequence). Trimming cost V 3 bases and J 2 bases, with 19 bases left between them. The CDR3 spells CASSFQSGGGSNYGYTF. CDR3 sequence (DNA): TGTGCCAGCAGTTTCCAATCCGGGGGGGGATCGAACTATGGCTACACCTTC.

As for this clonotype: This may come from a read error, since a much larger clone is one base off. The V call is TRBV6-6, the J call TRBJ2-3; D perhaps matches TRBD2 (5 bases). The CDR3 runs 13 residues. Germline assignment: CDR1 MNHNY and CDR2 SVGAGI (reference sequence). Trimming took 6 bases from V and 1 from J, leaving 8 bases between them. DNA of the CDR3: TGTGCCAGCAGCGGGATCGGCACAGATACGCAGTATTTT. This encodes CASSGIGTDTQYF.

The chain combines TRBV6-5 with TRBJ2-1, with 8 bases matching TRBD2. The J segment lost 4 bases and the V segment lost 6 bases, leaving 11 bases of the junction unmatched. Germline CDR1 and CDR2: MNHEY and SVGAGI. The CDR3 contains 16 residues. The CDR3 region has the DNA TGTGCCAGCAGATCAGGACTAGCAGCAATGTACAATGAGCAGTTCTTC. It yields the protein CASRSGLAAMYNEQFF.

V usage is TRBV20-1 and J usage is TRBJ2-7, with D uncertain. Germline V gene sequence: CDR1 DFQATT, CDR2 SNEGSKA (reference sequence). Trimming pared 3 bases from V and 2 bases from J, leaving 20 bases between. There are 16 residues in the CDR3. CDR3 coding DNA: TGCAGTGCTAGGGAGAGACTTGCCTCTAATCCCTACGAGCAGTACTTC. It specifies CSARERLASNPYEQYF.